This T cell receptor beta chain was identified in a study of blood T cell repertoires in COVID-19 (dated by TCRdb to the early 2020s). As for the study more broadly: Samples covering the acute and convalescent phases of COVID-19 were provided by collaborators in the United States, Italy and Spain. Deeply sampled blood TCRbeta repertoires from subjects exposed to, actively infected with, or recovered from COVID-19 were included in the dataset. The material from the prospective study consisted of cDNA or gDNA derived from T cells, B-cell-depleted T cells, or PBMCs. A de-identified subject ID, COVID-19 status, age in years and sex were almost always included in the sample metadata. A freely available public database, intended as a resource for researchers studying the immune response to SARS-CoV-2, is where the repertoires were released. HLA class I and class II types, where available, came from metadata supplied by the sample provider rather than from assay-based typing. The samples were drawn from the first 160 participants of the ongoing ImmuneRACE study and from 950 to 1,500 subjects provided by 6 global collaborators.

What the research found in general, with its limitations: Clinical and demographic metadata were provided uncurated, with the amount varying by source and participant.

Whole blood was collected in K2EDTA tubes by collaborating institutions according to the institutions' own protocols. For TCRbeta analysis, collaborator samples were shipped as frozen whole blood, as isolated PBMCs, or as DNA extracted from either sample type. TCRbeta CDR3 regions were amplified from genomic DNA using the immunoSEQ Assay, a bias-controlled multiplex PCR. For the original study's pipeline: Nucleated cell counts per sample were estimated from amplification of reference gene primers within the assay. Sequence reads were collapsed and filtered to measure the absolute abundance of every unique TCRbeta CDR3 rearrangement. For each sample, productive Simpson clonality was calculated as the square root of Simpson's diversity index across productive rearrangements. TCRdb took this table from immuneACCESS and kept in-frame rearrangements with V and J called. Such tables lack part of the clones; where checked against another copy, unresolved V genes explain under half of the gap, and the rest is unexplained. The DNA was the basis for D and trimming; V, J and clone size are from that table. Here the sample has about 150,000 clones; approximately 80% occur a single time. Approximately 15% of the sample is taken by the ten largest.

The V end gives up 6 bases and the J end 1 base, leaving 7 bases in the junction not matched to a gene. CDR1 and CDR2 were assigned from the germline V gene as SGHRS and YFSETQ. The CDR3 numbers 16 residues from cysteine through phenylalanine. CDR3 DNA only is kept here, 48 bases in frame from base 1. A note on this clone: This clone's antigen is unknown. Per-base qualities were not stored, and no clone one base away is much larger.

The sequencing input was peripheral blood. The sequence was obtained from a man aged 50 to 59 with acute or convalescent COVID-19. Here the chain combines TRBV5-1 and TRBJ2-2, and 9 junction bases match TRBD1. The CDR3 reads as follows: CASTTTGGRNTGELFF. The DNA reads TGCGCCAGCACCACCACAGGGGGCCGGAACACCGGGGAGCTGTTTTTT. When the CDR3 is completed using the reference TRBV5-1 and TRBJ2-2 genes on either side, the full variable domain is KAGVTQTPRYLIKTRGQQVTLSCSPISGHRSVSWYQQTPGQGLQFLFEYFSETQRNKGNFPGRFSGRQFSNSRSEMNVSTLELGDSALYLCASTTTGGRNTGELFFGEGSRLTVL.